Included here is one TCR beta chain sequence, with context. The germline gene is not matched at one end of the junction; a read error may be the cause. The data originate from a study of blood T cell repertoires in COVID-19. Generated by immunoSEQ multiplex PCR, the TCRdb table keeps only in-frame clones and is missing some. Of some 250,000 clones listed, 75% to 90% were seen once; the top ten hold just under 9%. Ages ranged from roughly 18 to 95 years, with residence in around 24 US areas. In assigning cohorts, the study relied on participant-reported clinical history. The CDR3 covers 19 residues. Germline V lookup: CDR1 GTSNPN, CDR2 SVGIG (reference sequence).

What was sequenced was PBMCs or T cells enriched from blood (not recorded which). V is TRBV30 and J is TRBJ1-6; D is unclear. The source of this sequence is a man between 40 and 49 years old who had recovered from COVID-19. CDR3 protein: CAWSVEDRQRSSYNSPFHF. The CDR3 DNA sequence: TGTGCCTGGAGTGTAGAGGACCGGCAGCGGAGCTCCTATAATTCACCCTTCCACTTT.